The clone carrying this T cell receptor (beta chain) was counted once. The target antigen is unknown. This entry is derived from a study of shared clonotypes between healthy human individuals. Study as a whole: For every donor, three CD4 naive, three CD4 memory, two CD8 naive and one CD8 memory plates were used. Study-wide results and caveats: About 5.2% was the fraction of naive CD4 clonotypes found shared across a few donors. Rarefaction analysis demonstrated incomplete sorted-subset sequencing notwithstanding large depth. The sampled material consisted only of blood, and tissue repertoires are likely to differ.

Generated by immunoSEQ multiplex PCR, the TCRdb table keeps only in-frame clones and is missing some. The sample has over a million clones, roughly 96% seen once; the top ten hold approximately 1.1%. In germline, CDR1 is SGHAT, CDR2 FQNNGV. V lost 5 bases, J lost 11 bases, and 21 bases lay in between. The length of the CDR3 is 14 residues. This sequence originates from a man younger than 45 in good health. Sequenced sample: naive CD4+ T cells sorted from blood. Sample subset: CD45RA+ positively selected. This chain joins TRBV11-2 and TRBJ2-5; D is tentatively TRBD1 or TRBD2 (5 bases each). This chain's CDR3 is CASSQGGTDQVQYF. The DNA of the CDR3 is TGTGCCAGCAGCCAAGGTGGGACCGACCAGGTTCAGTACTTC.